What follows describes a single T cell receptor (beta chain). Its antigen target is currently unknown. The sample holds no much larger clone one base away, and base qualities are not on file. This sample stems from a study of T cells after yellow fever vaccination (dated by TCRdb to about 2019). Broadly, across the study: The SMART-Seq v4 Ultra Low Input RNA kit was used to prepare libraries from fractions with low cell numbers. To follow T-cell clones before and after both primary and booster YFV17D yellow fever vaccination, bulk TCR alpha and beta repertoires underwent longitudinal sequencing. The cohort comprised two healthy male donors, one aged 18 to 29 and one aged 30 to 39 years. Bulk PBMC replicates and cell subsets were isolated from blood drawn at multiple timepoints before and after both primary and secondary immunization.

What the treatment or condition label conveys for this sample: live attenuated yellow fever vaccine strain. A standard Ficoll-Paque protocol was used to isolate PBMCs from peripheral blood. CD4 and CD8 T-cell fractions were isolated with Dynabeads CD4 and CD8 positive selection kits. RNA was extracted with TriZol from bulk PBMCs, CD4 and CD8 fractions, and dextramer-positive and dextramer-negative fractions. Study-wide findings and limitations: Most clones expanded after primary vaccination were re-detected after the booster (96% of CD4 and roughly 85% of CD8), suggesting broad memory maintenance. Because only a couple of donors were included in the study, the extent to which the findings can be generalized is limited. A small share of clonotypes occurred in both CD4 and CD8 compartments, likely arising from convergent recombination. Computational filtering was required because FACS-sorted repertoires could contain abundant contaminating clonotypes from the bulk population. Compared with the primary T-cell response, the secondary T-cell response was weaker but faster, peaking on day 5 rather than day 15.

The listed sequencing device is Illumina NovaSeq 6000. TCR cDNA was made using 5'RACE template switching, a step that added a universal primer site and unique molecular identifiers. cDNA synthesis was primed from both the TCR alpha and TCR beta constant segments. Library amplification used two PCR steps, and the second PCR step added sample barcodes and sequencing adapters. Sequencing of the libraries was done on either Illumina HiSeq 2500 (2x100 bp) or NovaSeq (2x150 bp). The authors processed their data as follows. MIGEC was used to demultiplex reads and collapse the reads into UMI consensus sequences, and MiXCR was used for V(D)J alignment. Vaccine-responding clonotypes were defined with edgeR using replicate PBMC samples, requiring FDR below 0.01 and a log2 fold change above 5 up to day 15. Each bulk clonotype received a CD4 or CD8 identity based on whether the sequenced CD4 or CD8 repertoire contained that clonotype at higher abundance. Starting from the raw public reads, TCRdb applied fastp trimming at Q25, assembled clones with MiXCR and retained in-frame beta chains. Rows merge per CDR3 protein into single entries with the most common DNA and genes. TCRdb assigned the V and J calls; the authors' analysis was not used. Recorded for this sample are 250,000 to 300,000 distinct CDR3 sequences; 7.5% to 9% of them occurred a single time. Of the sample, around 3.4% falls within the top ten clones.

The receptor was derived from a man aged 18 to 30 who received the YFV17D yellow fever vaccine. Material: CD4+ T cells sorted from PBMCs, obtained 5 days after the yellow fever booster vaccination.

CDR3 region: CASSYDWGPPTDTQYF. The nucleotide sequence is TGTGCCAGCAGTTACGACTGGGGGCCCCCCACAGATACGCAGTATTTT. Recombination connected TRBV6-5 to TRBJ2-3, with a tentative D gene TRBD1 over 6 matching bases. CDR1 and CDR2, looked up from the germline V gene, are MNHEY and SVGAGI. The CDR3 spans 16 residues, from the cysteine through the phenylalanine. CDR3 DNA is the only sequence kept; it has 48 bases, read in frame from the first base. The junction shows trimming of 2 bases on V and 2 bases on J, plus 14 bases between the germline ends.